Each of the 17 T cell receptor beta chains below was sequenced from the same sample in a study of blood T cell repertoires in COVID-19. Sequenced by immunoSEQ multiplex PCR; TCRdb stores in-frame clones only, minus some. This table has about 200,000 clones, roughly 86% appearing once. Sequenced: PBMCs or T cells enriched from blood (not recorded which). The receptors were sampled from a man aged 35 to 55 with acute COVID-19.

DNA for the CDR3: TGTGCCAGCAGTTTGGCAGGAAACACCATATATTTT. This gives the protein CASSLAGNTIYF. The chain recombines TRBV28 with TRBJ1-3; D remains ambiguous. There are 12 residues in the CDR3. Trimming cost V 3 bases and J 4 bases, with 4 bases left between them. Germline loops: CDR1 MDHEN, CDR2 SYDVKM.

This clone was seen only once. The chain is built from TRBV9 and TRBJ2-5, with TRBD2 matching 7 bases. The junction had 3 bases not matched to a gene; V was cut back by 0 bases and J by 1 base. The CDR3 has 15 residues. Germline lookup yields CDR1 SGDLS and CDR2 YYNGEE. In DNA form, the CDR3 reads TGTGCCAGCAGCGTAGCAGCGGGGCTCCAAGAGACCCAGTACTTC. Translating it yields CASSVAAGLQETQYF. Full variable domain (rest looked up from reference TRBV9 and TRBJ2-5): DSGVTQTPKHLITATGQRVTLRCSPRSGDLSVYWYQQSLDQGLQFLIQYYNGEERAKGNILERFSAQQFPDLHSELNLSSLELGDSALYFCASSVAAGLQETQYFGPGTRLLVL.

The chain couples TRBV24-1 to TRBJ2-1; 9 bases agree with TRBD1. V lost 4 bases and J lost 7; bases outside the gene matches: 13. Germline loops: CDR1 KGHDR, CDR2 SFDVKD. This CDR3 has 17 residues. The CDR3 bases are TGTGCCACCAGTGAGGCCTACAGGGGGCTAAAGGGAAATGAGCAGTTCTTC. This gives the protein CATSEAYRGLKGNEQFF.

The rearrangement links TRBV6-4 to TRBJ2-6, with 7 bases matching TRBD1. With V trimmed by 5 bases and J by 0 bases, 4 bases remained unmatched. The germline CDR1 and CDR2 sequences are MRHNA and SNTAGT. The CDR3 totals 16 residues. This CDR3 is CASSRTGTSGANVLTF. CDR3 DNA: TGTGCCAGCAGTAGGACAGGAACCTCTGGGGCCAACGTCCTGACTTTC.

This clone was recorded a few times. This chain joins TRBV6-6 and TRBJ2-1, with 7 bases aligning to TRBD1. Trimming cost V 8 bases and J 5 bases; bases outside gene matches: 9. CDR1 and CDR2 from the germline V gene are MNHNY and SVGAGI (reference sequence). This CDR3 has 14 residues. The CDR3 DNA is TGTGCCAGCCGAGACAGGGATGGTCACAATGAGCAGTTCTTC. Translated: CASRDRDGHNEQFF.

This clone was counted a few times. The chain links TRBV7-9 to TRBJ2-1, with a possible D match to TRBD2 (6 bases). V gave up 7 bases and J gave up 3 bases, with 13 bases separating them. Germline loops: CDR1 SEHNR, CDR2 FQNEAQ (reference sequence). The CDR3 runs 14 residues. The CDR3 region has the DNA TGTGCCAGCACCGGGGACTTTCTCTACAATGAGCAGTTCTTC. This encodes CASTGDFLYNEQFF. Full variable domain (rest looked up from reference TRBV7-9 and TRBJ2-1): DTGVSQNPRHKITKRGQNVTFRCDPISEHNRLYWYRQTLGQGPEFLTYFQNEAQLEKSRLLSDRFSAERPKGSFSTLEIQRTEQGDSAMYLCASTGDFLYNEQFFGPGTRLTVL.

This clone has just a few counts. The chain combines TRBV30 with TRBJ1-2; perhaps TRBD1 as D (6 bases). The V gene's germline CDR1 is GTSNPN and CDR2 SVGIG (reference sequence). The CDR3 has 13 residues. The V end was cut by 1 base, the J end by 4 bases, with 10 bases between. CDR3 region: CAWSATGAYGYTF. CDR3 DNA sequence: TGTGCCTGGAGTGCGACAGGTGCCTATGGCTACACCTTC. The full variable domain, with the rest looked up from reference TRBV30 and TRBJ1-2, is SQTIHQWPATLVQPVGSPLSLECTVEGTSNPNLYWYRQAAGRGLQLLFYSVGIGQISSEVPQNLSASRPQDRQFILSSKKLLLSDSGFYLCAWSATGAYGYTFGSGTRLTVV.

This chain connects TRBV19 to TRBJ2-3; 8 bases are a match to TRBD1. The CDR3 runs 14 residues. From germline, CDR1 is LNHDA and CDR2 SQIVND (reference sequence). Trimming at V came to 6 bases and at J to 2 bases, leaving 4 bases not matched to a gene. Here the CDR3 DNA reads TGTGCCAGTAGGAGGACAGGGATCACAGATACGCAGTATTTT. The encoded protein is CASRRTGITDTQYF.

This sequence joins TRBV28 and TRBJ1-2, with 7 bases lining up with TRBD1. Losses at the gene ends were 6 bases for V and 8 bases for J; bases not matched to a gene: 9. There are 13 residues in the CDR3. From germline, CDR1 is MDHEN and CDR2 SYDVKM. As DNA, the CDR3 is TGTGCCAGCAGAGTCCCGGACAGGAGAGGCTACACCTTC. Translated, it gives CASRVPDRRGYTF.

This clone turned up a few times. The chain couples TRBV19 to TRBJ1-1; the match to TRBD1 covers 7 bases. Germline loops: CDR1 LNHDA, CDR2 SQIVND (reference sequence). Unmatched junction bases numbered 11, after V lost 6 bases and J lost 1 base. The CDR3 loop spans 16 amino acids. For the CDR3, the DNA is TGTGCCAGTAGCATCCCGGGACAGAGGGAGAACACTGAAGCTTTCTTT. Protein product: CASSIPGQRENTEAFF. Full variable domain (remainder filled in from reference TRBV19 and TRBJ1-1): DGGITQSPKYLFRKEGQNVTLSCEQNLNHDAMYWYRQDPGQGLRLIYYSQIVNDFQKGDIAEGYSVSREKKESFPLTVTSAQKNPTAFYLCASSIPGQRENTEAFFGQGTRLTVV.

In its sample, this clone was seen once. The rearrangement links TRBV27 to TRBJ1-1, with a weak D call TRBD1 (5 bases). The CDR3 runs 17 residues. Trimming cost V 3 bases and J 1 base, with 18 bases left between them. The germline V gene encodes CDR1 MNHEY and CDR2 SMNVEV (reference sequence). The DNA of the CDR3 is TGTGCCAGCAGTTTTGGTATCAGGGCAGAACGGAACACTGAAGCTTTCTTT. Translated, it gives CASSFGIRAERNTEAFF.

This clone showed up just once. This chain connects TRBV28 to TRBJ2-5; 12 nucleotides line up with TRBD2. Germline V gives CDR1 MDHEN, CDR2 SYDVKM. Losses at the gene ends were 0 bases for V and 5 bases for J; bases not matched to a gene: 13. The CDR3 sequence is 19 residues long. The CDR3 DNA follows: TGTGCCAGCAGTTTATGGGGAGTAAAAGGACTAGCGGGAATTGAGACCCAGTACTTC. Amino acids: CASSLWGVKGLAGIETQYF.

This chain's CDR3 is CAWSVPGDRGRGYTF. CDR3 nucleotides: TGTGCCTGGAGTGTACCGGGGGACAGGGGGCGAGGCTACACCTTC. The chain couples TRBV30 to TRBJ1-2, with TRBD1 matching over 12 bases. Trimming took 0 bases from V and 8 from J; bases not matched to a gene: 7. CDR3 length equals 15 residues. The germline gives CDR1 GTSNPN, CDR2 SVGIG (reference sequence).

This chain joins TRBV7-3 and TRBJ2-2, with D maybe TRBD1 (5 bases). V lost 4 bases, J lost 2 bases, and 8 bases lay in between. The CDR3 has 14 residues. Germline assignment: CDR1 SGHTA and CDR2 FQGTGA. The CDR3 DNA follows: TGTGCCAGCAGCTCTGGACACAACACCGGGGAGCTGTTTTTT. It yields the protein CASSSGHNTGELFF.

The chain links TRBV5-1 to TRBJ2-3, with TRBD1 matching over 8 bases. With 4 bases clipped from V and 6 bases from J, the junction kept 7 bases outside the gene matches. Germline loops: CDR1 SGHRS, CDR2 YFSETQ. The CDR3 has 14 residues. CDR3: CASSRDRSKDTQYF. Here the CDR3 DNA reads TGCGCCAGCAGCCGGGACAGGTCCAAGGATACGCAGTATTTT.

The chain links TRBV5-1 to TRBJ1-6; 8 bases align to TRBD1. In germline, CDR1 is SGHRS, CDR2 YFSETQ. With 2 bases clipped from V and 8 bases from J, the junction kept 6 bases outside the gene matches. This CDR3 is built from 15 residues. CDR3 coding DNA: TGCGCCAGCAGCTTCGGACAGGGCCCTTATTCACCCCTCCACTTT. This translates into CASSFGQGPYSPLHF. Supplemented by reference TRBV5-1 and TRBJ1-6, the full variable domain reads KAGVTQTPRYLIKTRGQQVTLSCSPISGHRSVSWYQQTPGQGLQFLFEYFSETQRNKGNFPGRFSGRQFSNSRSEMNVSTLELGDSALYLCASSFGQGPYSPLHFGNGTRLTVT.

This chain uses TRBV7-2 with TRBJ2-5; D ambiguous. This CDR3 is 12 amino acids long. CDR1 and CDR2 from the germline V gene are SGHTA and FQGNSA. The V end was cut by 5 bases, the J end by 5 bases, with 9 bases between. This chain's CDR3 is CASSLSTETQYF. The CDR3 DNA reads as TGTGCCAGCAGCCTCAGTACCGAGACCCAGTACTTC.